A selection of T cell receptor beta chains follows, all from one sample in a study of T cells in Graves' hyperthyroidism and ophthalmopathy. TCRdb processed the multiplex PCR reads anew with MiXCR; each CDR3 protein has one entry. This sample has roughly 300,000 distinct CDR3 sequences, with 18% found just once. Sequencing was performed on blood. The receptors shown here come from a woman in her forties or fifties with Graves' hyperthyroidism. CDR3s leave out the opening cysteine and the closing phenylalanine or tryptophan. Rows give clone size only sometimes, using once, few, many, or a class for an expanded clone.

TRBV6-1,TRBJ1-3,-,ASSPPSLYRSSGNTIY
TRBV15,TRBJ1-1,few,ATSRGAAEAF
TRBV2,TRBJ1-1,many,ASSGMGAF
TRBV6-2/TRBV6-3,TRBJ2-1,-,ASKKAGTSGTLYNEQF
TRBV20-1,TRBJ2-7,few,SASDRTDPYEQY
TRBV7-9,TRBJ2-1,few,ASSWGSNYNEQF
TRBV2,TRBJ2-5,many,ASTLLEGETQY
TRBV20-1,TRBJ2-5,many,SAREMEETQY
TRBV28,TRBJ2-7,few,ASSPPTSGYYEQY
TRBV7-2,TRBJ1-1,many,ASSPTTGTGEAF
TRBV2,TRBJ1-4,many,ASKPLGGEKLF
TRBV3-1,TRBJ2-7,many,ASSPMGGEQY
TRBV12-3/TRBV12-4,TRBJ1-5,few,ASSLWTGDGQPQH
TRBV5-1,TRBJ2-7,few,ASSLAGAGGTEQY
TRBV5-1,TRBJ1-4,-,ASSLGGTTATNEKLF
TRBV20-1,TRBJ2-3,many,SALKGADTQY
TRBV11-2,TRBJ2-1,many,ASSGGNEQF
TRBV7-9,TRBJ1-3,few,ASSTRTGGTGNTIY
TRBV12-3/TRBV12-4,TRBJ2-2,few,ASSPRLTGELF
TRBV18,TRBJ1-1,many,ASSRQRTEAF
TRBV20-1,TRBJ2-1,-,SADRERSYNEQF
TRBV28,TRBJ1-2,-,ASSLLGDGYT
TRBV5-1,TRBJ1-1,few,ASSLQDSNTEAF
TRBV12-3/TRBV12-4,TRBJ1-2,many,ASSFRERSPYGYT
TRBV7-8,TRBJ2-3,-,ASSRGGGRADTQY
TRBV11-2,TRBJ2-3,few,ASSPPRRVAGVKATQY